Below are 18 T cell receptor beta chains sequenced from a single sample in a study of low-dose radiotherapy and immunotherapy resistance in tumors. Alpha and beta chains were covered, as first-strand cDNA relied on TRAV- and TRBV-specific primers. PCR amplification of the TCRs was performed with Phusion for approximately 20 PCR cycles, and it relied on a constant-region primer together with a V-primer adapter. One entry per CDR3 protein, called by TCRdb with MiXCR from the reads. Among around 58,000 distinct CDR3 sequences, roughly 23% were seen once, and the ten largest hold approximately 6.7%. Time point: after trial treatment. Treatment defined: LDRT plus nivolumab, ipilimumab, low-dose cyclophosphamide and aspirin (RACIN trial). The starting material was PBMCs, obtained after low-dose radiotherapy plus immunotherapy. These receptors were taken from a male donor with prostate cancer.

This chain connects TRBV24-1 to TRBJ2-1, with TRBD2 matching 10 bases. Trimming cost V 5 bases and J 4 bases; bases outside gene matches: 4. Germline lookup yields CDR1 KGHDR and CDR2 SFDVKD. The CDR3 length is 15 residues. CDR3 nucleotides: TGTGCCACCAGTGCGTCTAGCGGGGGATACAATGAGCAGTTCTTC. Translation gives CATSASSGGYNEQFF.

This clonotype was observed many times. The CDR3 sequence is CASSRGSGKETQYF. DNA of the CDR3: TGTGCCAGCAGCCGCGGTAGCGGGAAAGAGACCCAGTACTTC. The chain has TRBV3-1 and TRBJ2-5; 8 nucleotides line up with TRBD2. Germline V gene sequence: CDR1 LGHDT, CDR2 YNNKEL (reference sequence). The CDR3 loop spans 14 amino acids. V lost 4 bases, J lost 3 bases, and 4 bases stayed unmatched.

This clonotype appeared many times. The chain couples TRBV5-1 to TRBJ2-6, with 7 bases matching TRBD1. Unmatched junction bases numbered 4, after V lost 4 bases and J lost 0 bases. This CDR3 has 16 residues. In germline, CDR1 is SGHRS, CDR2 YFSETQ. CDR3 in DNA: TGCGCCAGCAGCCCGGGACAGCTCTCTGGGGCCAACGTCCTGACTTTC. Encoded protein: CASSPGQLSGANVLTF.

This clonotype has ten or more counts. V and J are TRBV10-3 and TRBJ2-3, with D perhaps matching TRBD1 or TRBD2 (5 bases each). Germline CDR1 is ENHRY and CDR2 is SYGVKD. Between the trimmed V and J ends, which lost 3 bases and 7 bases, there was a span of 8 bases. CDR3 size: 12 residues. CDR3 loop: CAISDGTNTQYF. CDR3 nucleotide sequence: TGTGCCATCAGTGACGGGACGAATACGCAGTATTTT.

Only a few counts were recorded for this clonotype. The chain recombines TRBV12-3 or TRBV12-4 with TRBJ2-7, with TRBD2 as a possible D gene (6 bases). This CDR3 is built from 16 residues. V was pared by 3 bases and J by 0 bases, with 15 bases between. The chain's CDR3 is CASSLRRDEPSYEQYF. CDR3 bases: TGTGCCAGCAGTTTGCGGCGGGATGAACCCTCCTACGAGCAGTACTTC.

At least ten counts were recorded for this clonotype. The germline gene is not matched at one end of the junction; a read error may be the cause. V and J are TRBV12-3 or TRBV12-4 and TRBJ2-3, with D possibly TRBD2 on 7 matching bases. The CDR3 contains 14 residues. The CDR3 loop reads CCTAWGGAGDTQYF. The CDR3 nucleotides are TGCTGTACGGCCTGGGGGGGGGCAGGAGATACGCAGTATTTT.

This clonotype was recorded many times. The V gene is TRBV30, the J gene TRBJ2-7, with D perhaps TRBD2 (5 bases). The germline V gene has CDR1 GTSNPN and CDR2 SVGIG (reference sequence). The CDR3 loop spans 15 amino acids. Trimming removed 3 bases from V and 0 bases from J, with 15 bases in between. The CDR3 sequence is CAWRFGNPLSYEQYF. The CDR3 DNA reads TGTGCCTGGAGGTTCGGGAACCCTCTCTCCTACGAGCAGTACTTC.

This clonotype was recorded at least ten times. The chain couples TRBV6-5 to TRBJ1-2; D not resolved. This CDR3 has 12 amino acids. Trimming removed 8 bases from V and 7 bases from J, with 14 bases in between. Germline CDR1 MNHEY, CDR2 SVGAGI. The CDR3: CASRVEGFGYTF. CDR3 in DNA: TGTGCCAGCCGGGTCGAGGGATTTGGCTACACCTTC.

This clonotype turned up a few times. This chain links TRBV7-8 with TRBJ2-3, with 11 bases aligning to TRBD2. Germline values: CDR1 SGHVS, CDR2 FQNEAQ. V lost 4 bases to trimming and J lost 0 bases; unmatched junction nucleotides: 12. The CDR3 extends over 19 amino acids. This CDR3 is CASSYPLISGGESTDTQYF. CDR3 DNA sequence: TGTGCCAGCAGCTACCCACTTATTAGCGGGGGGGAGAGCACAGATACGCAGTATTTT.

This clonotype has ten or more counts. The CDR3, as DNA: TGTGCCAGCAGCCTTAATAGCGGAACCTACGAGCAGTACTTC. Translated: CASSLNSGTYEQYF. The V call is TRBV3-1, the J call TRBJ2-7, with D tentatively TRBD2 (6 bases). Trimming stripped 4 bases from V and 2 bases from J, with 12 bases between. Germline V gene lookup returns CDR1 LGHDT and CDR2 YNNKEL (reference sequence). The CDR3 has 14 residues.

This clonotype was detected many times. This sequence joins TRBV7-2 and TRBJ2-5; 8 bases are shared with TRBD1. CDR3 length equals 16 residues. Germline V lookup: CDR1 SGHTA, CDR2 FQGNSA. With 1 base clipped from V and 1 base from J, the junction kept 5 bases outside the gene matches. The CDR3 sequence is CASSLGPTGVQETQYF. In DNA form, the CDR3 reads TGTGCCAGCAGCTTAGGCCCGACAGGGGTCCAAGAGACCCAGTACTTC.

At least ten counts were recorded for this clonotype. This chain joins TRBV28 and TRBJ1-2, with 7 nucleotides matching TRBD1. In germline, CDR1 is MDHEN, CDR2 SYDVKM. The CDR3 length is 16 residues. After removal of 6 bases from V and 0 bases from J, the junction contained 10 bases not matched to a gene. The CDR3 coding sequence is TGTGCCAGCAGGCTACAGGGGACGGGAGCTAACTATGGCTACACCTTC. It yields the protein CASRLQGTGANYGYTF.

This sequence joins TRBV20-1 and TRBJ2-3; D is undetermined. Germline V gene sequence: CDR1 DFQATT, CDR2 SNEGSKA (reference sequence). Trimming cost V 6 bases and J 0 bases, with 16 bases left between them. This CDR3 is built from 15 residues. This CDR3 reads CSAHDLGTSTDTQYF. DNA of the CDR3: TGCAGTGCCCACGACCTTGGCACGAGCACAGATACGCAGTATTTT.

As to this clonotype: A much larger clone differs by one base, so this may be a read error. V gene TRBV20-1 combines with J gene TRBJ2-5, with 8 positions matching TRBD1. The end of the DNA is better explained by TRBJ2-7, so the J call may be wrong. Germline CDR1 and CDR2: DFQATT and SNEGSKA (reference sequence). This CDR3 spans 16 amino acids. CDR3: CSARDPETGVDHEQYF. Here the CDR3 DNA reads TGCAGTGCTAGAGATCCCGAGACAGGGGTCGACCACGAGCAGTACTTC.

This clonotype showed up many times. This chain links TRBV20-1 with TRBJ2-7, with 7 bases aligning to TRBD2. The CDR3 has 14 residues. CDR1 and CDR2 (germline): DFQATT, SNEGSKA (reference sequence). Trimming cost V 3 bases and J 7 bases; bases outside gene matches: 12. CDR3 sequence reads: CSASPSGPPWEQYF. CDR3 in DNA: TGCAGTGCTAGCCCTAGCGGTCCTCCCTGGGAGCAGTACTTC.

This clonotype came up many times. The V call is TRBV20-1, the J call TRBJ1-5; D is perhaps TRBD1 (6 bases). This CDR3 region has 16 residues. CDR1 is DFQATT and CDR2 is SNEGSKA in the germline V gene (reference sequence). V shed 2 bases and J shed 4 bases, with 18 bases lying between them. CDR3 loop: CSARRTTGQMNQPQHF. CDR3 in DNA: TGCAGTGCTAGACGAACAACAGGACAGATGAATCAGCCCCAGCATTTT.

This clonotype was counted at least ten times. This rearrangement joins TRBV20-1 to TRBJ1-1; D uncertain. The CDR3 extends over 13 amino acids. V was pared by 6 bases and J by 3 bases, with 14 bases between. CDR1 DFQATT and CDR2 SNEGSKA come from the germline V gene (reference sequence). The CDR3 DNA reads TGCAGTGCCCGAGGCAGTCTCGACACTGAAGCTTTCTTT. This encodes CSARGSLDTEAFF.

V and J are TRBV5-1 and TRBJ1-1, with D unclear. The V gene's germline CDR1 is SGHRS and CDR2 YFSETQ. The CDR3 loop spans 11 amino acids. Between the trimmed V and J ends, which lost 2 bases and 8 bases, there was a span of 7 bases. As DNA, the CDR3 is TGCGCCAGCAGCTTCGAACAGGAAGCTTTCTTT. It codes for CASSFEQEAFF.